This TCR beta chain was documented in a study of regulatory T cells in long-lasting Graves disease (dated by TCRdb to about 2021). With respect to the entire study: Patients with newly diagnosed Graves' disease had been on antithyroid drugs for under 3 months. Patients with persistent Graves' disease were compared with patients with newly diagnosed Graves' disease using TCR sequencing and RNA sequencing of peripheral blood. The study was conducted in China and was registered as a clinical trial. A total of around 35 samples were covered by TCR sequencing, comprising approximately 13 persistent and around 20 newly diagnosed Graves' disease patients.

Libraries were prepared through multiplex PCR. The sequencing machine was an Illumina HiSeq 4000. TCR beta libraries were built with iRepertoire HTBI primers and Arm-PCR amplification of CDR3 regions. Gel purification was performed on PCR products prior to sequencing. For the original study's pipeline: Gene usage analysis of CDR3 amino acid clonotypes used the 62 TRBV and about 13 TRBJ segments found across samples. COPE and FqMerger were used to merge filtered high-quality paired reads into contigs. BLAST was used to align contigs to the IMGT TRBV, TRBD and TRBJ reference genes, and CDR3 was defined following IMGT. Highly expanded clones were defined as clonotypes with a frequency above 0.1%. Shannon entropy served as the measure of repertoire diversity, while the Gini coefficient captured V-J evenness. Clonotypes shared by more than one individual were considered public. TCRdb reworked the public reads: Q25 trimming with fastp, MiXCR clone assembly, productive beta chains retained. Each entry merges the rows of one CDR3 protein and shows their most common DNA and genes. TCRdb's processing, not the study's, gives the V and J calls here. The sample table contains more than 450,000 distinct CDR3 sequences; only one count was recorded for 15% to 20% of them. 12% of the sample goes to the ten largest clones.

Sample time point, as interpreted from the label and publication: newly diagnosed GD, antithyroid drugs for less than 3 months. For both TCR sequencing and RNA sequencing, RNA was extracted from PBMCs in TRIzol. The diagnosis of Graves' disease followed American Thyroid Association guidelines. Recruitment of patients was carried out at an endocrinology department in Xi'an, China. Each patient gave approximately 9.7 milliliters of peripheral blood, collected in an EDTA anticoagulant tube. PBMCs were isolated by Ficoll Paque Plus density gradient separation without further T cell sorting. An Agilent 2100 Bioanalyzer and agarose gel were used to assess RNA quality, and a NanoDrop 2000 was used to measure RNA concentration. Trimming takes 11 bases off V and 5 bases off J; junction bases not matched to a gene: 14. The germline V gene specifies SGHNT as CDR1 and YENEEA as CDR2. Counted from cysteine to phenylalanine, this CDR3 has 15 amino acids. Just the 45-base CDR3 DNA is kept, in frame starting at base 1.

Findings and caveats that apply to the study as a whole: Preferential use of TRBV28, TRBJ1-2 and TRBJ2-5 was observed in persistent disease, whereas TRBV20-1 and TRBJ2-1 were favored in newly diagnosed disease. Patients with persistent disease shared more public clonotypes (about 2,700) than newly diagnosed patients did (approximately 1,000). The authors acknowledged the small sample size as a limitation that may reduce accuracy. Sequencing and analysis were restricted to the TCR beta chain. Compared with newly diagnosed patients, patients with persistent Graves' disease had lower TCR Shannon entropy and fewer highly expanded clones, which suggests clonal expansion. The study examined only peripheral blood because the primary lesion, thyroid tissue, could not be accessed.

In its sample, this clonotype was seen many times. Its antigen is unknown. No base quality values were provided; no much bigger clone lies one nucleotide off. The same sample was also studied in work on T cells in Graves' hyperthyroidism and ophthalmopathy. The second study reports: Graves' hyperthyroidism was defined as stable when no progression to ophthalmopathy occurred over 18 months of follow-up. The hyperthyroidism patients were between 18 and 65 years old and newly diagnosed, with a disease duration of less than 2 months. Exclusion was applied to patients with uncontrolled infections, other autoimmune diseases, pregnancy or lactation. Diagnoses were based on clinical symptoms, serum thyroxine and TRAb, thyroid ultrasound and orbital computed tomography. A first-round RT-PCR of the TCR CDR3 used the HTBI primer set with the Qiagen OneStep RT-PCR kit. Most expanded thyroid clonotypes (frequency above 0.001) were also detected in blood, suggesting blood repertoires may reflect thyroid immune responses. A 13 V-J signature model separated ophthalmopathy from stable hyperthyroidism, with 87.88% sensitivity and 81.08% specificity in cross-validation and 80%/75% in testing. In validation, the model predicted progression to ophthalmopathy a median of 6.5 months before onset, with over 60% sensitivity and about 72% specificity. To identify TCR V-J signatures that set the groups apart, the researchers used a discovery cohort of roughly 100 patients, made up of around 42 with Graves' ophthalmopathy and around 58 with stable Graves' hyperthyroidism. Prospective prediction of ophthalmopathy was tested in an independent validation cohort consisting of 18 to 20 hyperthyroidism patients and around 16 patients who later progressed to ophthalmopathy. For training and testing, the 100 or so patients in the discovery cohort were randomly divided in a 7:3 ratio. In addition, the study compared T-cell repertoires in thyroid tissue and in blood from five to seven Graves' hyperthyroidism patients. After blood sampling, hyperthyroidism patients were treated with methimazole at a starting dose of 30 mg daily, and ophthalmopathy patients were treated with high-dose intravenous methylprednisolone. Libraries were constructed in a second round of multiplex PCR, after which size selection and purification were performed. Paired-end sequencing of the libraries was performed with 100 bp reads on an Illumina HiSeq2000. SOAPnuke was used to process the raw data, removing reads that contained adapters or uncalled bases, had a mean Phred below 15, or lacked an exact match to the constant primer or identifier. COPE v1.2.5 was used to merge high-quality paired reads, and clonotypes were defined as unique nucleotide sequences. MiTCR v1.1 was used to align the clonotypes against IMGT TRBV, TRBD and TRBJ reference segments. Analysis was restricted to V-J combinations with a frequency above 0.0001, which covered roughly 99% of repertoires. The TCS score was defined as the ratio of F50 (clonal expansion) to E x V (chaos), calculated using BLOSUM62-based TCRdist between CDR3 peptides within each V-J. Welch's t-statistics and random forest reduced around 520 V-J features to 13, which were used in a naive Bayes classifier (R e1071). Sample size was not statistically predetermined, and blinding of investigators to group allocation was not performed. TCR Vbeta CDR3 sequencing of 120 to 150 peripheral blood samples (approximately 44 ophthalmopathy, 75 to 80 hyperthyroidism and some 17 progressor patients) is reported in the paper.

The chain links TRBV11-3 with TRBJ1-1; 10 junctional bases match TRBD1. Specimen: peripheral blood mononuclear cells (PBMCs), collected at new diagnosis, from a patient treated with antithyroid drugs. This sequence was found in a man aged 40-49 years with Graves disease. Donor details come from another sample of the same person, matched by shared clones. The DNA sequence is as follows: TGTGCCTCCTCCCGAGGGACAGGGGTTCGGACTGAAGCTTTCTTT. It translates as CASSRGTGVRTEAFF.